These 17 T cell receptor beta chains share one sample of origin, sequenced in a study of shared clonotypes between healthy human individuals. Some clones are missing from TCRdb's copy, which holds only in-frame ones; the method was immunoSEQ multiplex PCR. The sample comprises fewer than 850,000 clones, 72% of which are singletons, and 1.5% to 2% rests with the top ten. The sequencing sample was made of memory CD4+ T cells sorted from blood. Specified subset: CD45RA-negative fraction. These TCRs come from a woman aged 25-40 years in good health.

V and J are TRBV5-5 and TRBJ2-2; D gene ambiguous. Germline values: CDR1 SGHKS, CDR2 YYEKEE (reference sequence). The CDR3 is 14 residues long. Trimming took 0 bases from V and 7 from J, leaving 10 bases between them. The CDR3: CASSLEDLSGELFF. For the CDR3, the DNA is TGTGCCAGCAGCTTGGAGGACCTCAGCGGGGAGCTGTTTTTT. The complete variable domain, with remaining parts taken from reference TRBV5-5 and TRBJ2-2, reads DAGVTQSPTHLIKTRGQQVTLRCSPISGHKSVSWYQQVLGQGPQFIFQYYEKEERGRGNFPDRFSARQFPNYSSELNVNALLLGDSALYLCASSLEDLSGELFFGEGSRLTVL.

The V and J genes are TRBV7-9 and TRBJ1-5; D ambiguous. There are 14 residues in the CDR3. In germline, CDR1 is SEHNR, CDR2 FQNEAQ (reference sequence). The ends were cut back, 5 bases at V and 1 base at J, with 9 bases in the middle. This chain's CDR3 is CASSAAESNQPQHF. DNA of the CDR3: TGTGCCAGCAGCGCCGCAGAGAGCAATCAGCCCCAGCATTTT.

The J gene is TRBJ2-7, the V gene TRBV6-5; 8 bases fit TRBD1. This CDR3 is built from 14 residues. Trimming removed 6 bases from V and 7 bases from J; junction bases left unmatched: 11. Germline CDR1 and CDR2: MNHEY and SVGAGI. DNA for the CDR3: TGTGCCAGCAGGACAGGGGCGCGCATCTTAGAGCAGTACTTC. Translated, it gives CASRTGARILEQYF.

The V and J genes are TRBV28 and TRBJ2-5; D not certain. V dropped 6 bases and J dropped 6 bases, with 14 bases sitting between them. This CDR3 is 13 amino acids long. The germline V gene encodes CDR1 MDHEN and CDR2 SYDVKM. DNA for the CDR3: TGTGCCAGCAGGCGAAAATGGGAAAAGACCCAGTACTTC. This gives the protein CASRRKWEKTQYF.

The gene calls are TRBV29-1 and TRBJ1-1; D is unclear. V lost 7 bases, J lost 4 bases, and 10 bases lay in between. Per the germline V gene, CDR1 is SQVTM and CDR2 is ANQGSEA. This CDR3 has 11 amino acids. CDR3 nucleotide sequence: TGCAGCGCAGAGTGGAGCACTGAAGCTTTCTTT. This codes for CSAEWSTEAFF.

The chain joins TRBV2 to TRBJ1-1; TRBD1 matches 10 bases. Losses at the gene ends were 10 bases for V and 0 bases for J; bases not matched to a gene: 8. CDR1 is SNHLY and CDR2 is FYNNEI in the germline V gene. The CDR3 totals 15 residues. The CDR3 DNA reads as TGTGCCAACTACCCGGGACAGGGGATGAACACTGAAGCTTTCTTT. Its protein is CANYPGQGMNTEAFF.

V gene TRBV23-1 combines with J gene TRBJ1-1; D unclear. TRBV23-1 is an ORF, and what it does is uncertain. The CDR3 has 15 residues. V lost 0 bases and J 8 bases, leaving 16 bases between the germline ends. The CDR3 here is CASSQSERRYSEAFF. The CDR3 DNA follows: TGCGCCAGCAGTCAATCGGAGAGGAGGTACTCCGAAGCTTTCTTT.

The J gene is TRBJ2-1, the V gene TRBV14, with TRBD1 identical over 7 bases. This CDR3 has 16 amino acids. In germline, CDR1 is SGHDN, CDR2 FVKESK. V was pared by 2 bases and J by 4 bases, with 8 bases of the junction left unmatched. The CDR3 nucleotides read TGTGCCAGCAGCCAAACGACAGGGCGTCTATACAATGAGCAGTTCTTC. This codes for CASSQTTGRLYNEQFF. The whole variable domain, filled in from reference TRBV14 and TRBJ2-1, reads EAGVTQFPSHSVIEKGQTVTLRCDPISGHDNLYWYRRVMGKEIKFLLHFVKESKQDESGMPNNRFLAERTGGTYSTLKVQPAELEDSGVYFCASSQTTGRLYNEQFFGPGTRLTVL.

This clone was picked up one time. The chain recombines TRBV6-6 with TRBJ2-2; 10 bases align to TRBD2. The V segment lost 8 bases and the J segment 0 bases; nucleotides outside the gene matches: 6. The CDR3 contains 16 residues. Germline CDR1 MNHNY, CDR2 SVGAGI (reference sequence). The CDR3: CASGGTSGTNTGELFF. In DNA form, the CDR3 reads TGTGCCAGCGGAGGAACTAGCGGGACGAACACCGGGGAGCTGTTTTTT.

The chain carries TRBV6-1 and TRBJ2-1, with D unclear. Germline CDR1 reads MNHNS; CDR2 reads SASEGT. The CDR3 is 14 amino acids. The germline V and J ends were trimmed by 1 base and 12 bases, with 16 bases remaining between them. CDR3 sequence: CASSEVSMGSSQFF. CDR3 in DNA: TGTGCCAGCAGTGAAGTATCAATGGGAAGTTCGCAGTTCTTC.

Regarding this clone: Other DNA sequences in this sample translate to the same CDR3. The CDR3 here is CASSIGGTNTGELFF. CDR3 DNA sequence: TGTGCCAGTAGTATTGGGGGGACGAACACCGGGGAGCTGTTTTTT. V and J are TRBV19 and TRBJ2-2; tentatively, D is TRBD2 (6 bases). Trimming removed 3 bases from V and 0 bases from J, with 8 bases in between. This CDR3 spans 15 amino acids. Per the germline V gene, CDR1 is LNHDA and CDR2 is SQIVND (reference sequence).

The chain links TRBV27 to TRBJ2-2, with D possibly being TRBD2 (6 bases). Germline CDR1 and CDR2: MNHEY and SMNVEV (reference sequence). Trimming took off 4 bases at V and 6 bases at J, with 9 bases between the two ends. The CDR3 is 13 amino acids. The CDR3 DNA follows: TGTGCCAGCAGTTCGCGGGGTTCCGGGGAGCTGTTTTTT. Translating gives CASSSRGSGELFF.

The table lists this clone with a few counts. The chain carries TRBV28 and TRBJ1-2, with D possibly TRBD1 on 6 matching bases. This CDR3 is built from 13 residues. Germline V gives CDR1 MDHEN, CDR2 SYDVKM. Trimming removed 6 bases from V and 7 bases from J, with 15 bases in between. In DNA, the CDR3 is TGTGCCAGCAGCACCCAGGGGATTGGTGGCTACACCTTC. It codes for CASSTQGIGGYTF.

DNA of the CDR3: TGTGCCAGCAGTGAAGCGCAGGGGGCTCTCGGAAACACCATATATTTT. This sequence encodes CASSEAQGALGNTIYF. The chain links TRBV2 to TRBJ1-3; 8 nucleotides agree with TRBD1. This CDR3 is built from 16 residues. With 0 bases clipped from V and 4 bases from J, the junction kept 5 bases outside the gene matches. The germline CDR1 and CDR2 sequences are SNHLY and FYNNEI. The full variable domain, its missing parts supplied by reference TRBV2 and TRBJ1-3, is EPEVTQTPSHQVTQMGQEVILRCVPISNHLYFYWYRQILGQKVEFLVSFYNNEISEKSEIFDDQFSVERPDGSNFTLKIRSTKLEDSAMYFCASSEAQGALGNTIYFGEGSWLTVV.

The chain combines TRBV4-2 with TRBJ2-3; tentative D call: TRBD2 (6 bases). Germline V gene data show CDR1 as LGHNA and CDR2 as YNFKEQ. Deletions cut 4 bases from V and 7 bases from J, with 24 bases between. This CDR3 region has 17 residues. The chain's CDR3 is CASSLADLGTDQNTQYF. The DNA of the CDR3 is TGTGCCAGCAGCCTTGCGGACCTCGGGACTGACCAAAATACGCAGTATTTT.

The CDR3 DNA follows: TGCAGCGTTGATCATACGGGCTCACTAGCGAGCCGGGAGACCCAGTACTTC. Its translation is CSVDHTGSLASRETQYF. This chain links TRBV29-1 with TRBJ2-5; 7 nucleotides agree with TRBD2. The CDR3 has 17 residues. Trimming removed 3 bases from V and 5 bases from J; junction bases left unmatched: 18. Looked up from germline, CDR1 is SQVTM and CDR2 is ANQGSEA.

The chain employs TRBV9 and TRBJ2-1; 8 bases fit TRBD1. The germline CDR1 and CDR2 sequences are SGDLS and YYNGEE. The CDR3 runs 15 residues. The J segment lost 6 bases and the V segment lost 0 bases, leaving 5 bases of the junction unmatched. The chain's CDR3 is CASSVGTGYSNEQFF. CDR3 in DNA: TGTGCCAGCAGCGTAGGGACAGGGTATAGCAATGAGCAGTTCTTC.